This TCR beta chain was documented in a study of cytomegalovirus exposure and HLA in healthy donors. The V gene's germline CDR1 is SEHNR and CDR2 FQNEAQ (reference sequence). Trimming took 5 bases from V and 3 from J; bases not matched to a gene: 8. The CDR3 is made up of 15 amino acids. The primer mix had 60 Vbeta and 13 Jbeta primers. TCRdb's copy holds only in-frame clones and misses some; the assay was immunoSEQ multiplex PCR. The sample carries around 160,000 clones, around two thirds recorded once. General study findings and limits: Among CMV-associated TCR beta chains, most appeared HLA-restricted in a later analysis. Cytomegalovirus-associated status was assigned to some 160 TCR beta chains.

As for the donors, each was a healthy bone marrow donor. A word on this clone: Its antigen is unknown.

The V and J genes are TRBV7-9 and TRBJ2-5; 8 nucleotides agree with TRBD1. The sample taken for sequencing was PBMCs. The clonotype comes from a woman under 30 in good health and CMV-seronegative. The CDR3 loop reads CASSPTGTGKETQYF. In DNA form, the CDR3 reads TGTGCCAGCAGCCCGACGGGGACAGGCAAAGAGACCCAGTACTTC.